The next 14 T cell receptor beta chains were all read from a single sample in a study of OX40 agonist ivuxolimab in advanced cancers. Assay used: immunoSEQ multiplex PCR; TCRdb lists only in-frame clones, some missing. The data show tens of thousands of clones, more than 75% seen once. The sequencing used CD4+ or CD8+ T cells sorted from blood, collected in a trial of the OX40 agonist ivuxolimab. Every receptor here comes from an adult with an advanced solid tumor such as melanoma, head and neck, liver or kidney cancer.

This clone was seen a few times. This CDR3 reads CASSDLGQYSNQPQHF. DNA for the CDR3: TGTGCCAGCAGTGACCTGGGACAATATAGCAATCAGCCCCAGCATTTT. The chain couples TRBV6-4 to TRBJ1-5; perhaps TRBD1 as D (6 bases). From germline, CDR1 is MRHNA and CDR2 SNTAGT. The CDR3 covers 16 residues. V shed 2 bases and J shed 0 bases, with 11 bases lying between them.

The rearrangement joins TRBV4-1 to TRBJ2-3; D is undetermined. The length of the CDR3 is 14 residues. Germline CDR1 is MGHRA and CDR2 is YSYEKL. Trimming left V 1 base short and J 1 base short, with 6 bases between. CDR3 residues: CASSQGPGTDTQYF. In DNA, the CDR3 is TGCGCCAGCAGCCAAGGCCCGGGCACAGATACGCAGTATTTT.

This chain uses TRBV6-5 with TRBJ2-7; no definite D call. Between the trimmed V and J ends, which lost 8 bases and 2 bases, there was a span of 13 bases. Germline assignment: CDR1 MNHEY and CDR2 SVGAGI. CDR3 length equals 13 residues. The CDR3 loop reads CASVAAGTYEQYV. DNA of the CDR3: TGTGCCAGCGTGGCGGCCGGCACCTACGAGCAGTACGTC.

This clone was seen more than once but under ten times. Lacking the conserved final phenylalanine or tryptophan, this CDR3 likely reflects a read error. It is unclear where the CDR3 begins or ends on the DNA, so no DNA is shown, and the CDR3 is as TCRdb lists it. The chain carries TRBV5-6 and TRBJ1-1. Germline CDR1 is SGHDT and CDR2 is YYEEEE. The CDR3 numbers 11 amino acids, ends counted. CDR3 amino acids: CASSLGRVEEI.

V gene TRBV7-8 combines with J gene TRBJ1-2; a weak D match, TRBD1 (5 bases). This CDR3 is built from 14 residues. Germline V gene sequence: CDR1 SGHVS, CDR2 FQNEAQ. V was clipped by 1 base and J by 6 bases, with 12 bases between them. The CDR3 reads CASSLGGGTHGYTF. The CDR3, as DNA: TGTGCCAGCAGCTTAGGGGGGGGTACCCATGGCTACACCTTC. Combining the CDR3 with reference TRBV7-8 and TRBJ1-2 gives the whole variable domain GAGVSQSPRYKVAKRGQDVALRCDPISGHVSLFWYQQALGQGPEFLTYFQNEAQLDKSGLPSDRFFAERPEGSVSTLKIQRTQQEDSAVYLCASSLGGGTHGYTFGSGTRLTVV.

The chain is built from TRBV5-1 and TRBJ1-1, with D possibly being TRBD1 (5 bases). The germline V gene has CDR1 SGHRS and CDR2 YFSETQ. The CDR3 consists of 17 residues. With 5 bases removed from V and 1 base from J, the gap between germline ends came to 21 bases. CDR3 sequence: CASSPGAREAPNTEAFF. The CDR3 DNA sequence: TGCGCCAGCAGTCCCGGGGCCCGAGAGGCCCCGAACACTGAAGCTTTCTTT.

The chain recombines TRBV5-5 with TRBJ1-4, with 7 bases identical to TRBD1. Germline lookup yields CDR1 SGHKS and CDR2 YYEKEE (reference sequence). The CDR3 runs 15 residues. Unmatched junction bases numbered 5, after V lost 2 bases and J lost 4 bases. CDR3 sequence: CASSFGTAGNEKLFF. For the CDR3, the DNA is TGTGCCAGCAGCTTCGGGACAGCCGGTAATGAAAAACTGTTTTTT.

The chain employs TRBV7-9 and TRBJ2-7, with 9 bases identical to TRBD1. V lost 2 bases to trimming and J lost 3 bases; unmatched junction nucleotides: 5. Per the germline V gene, CDR1 is SEHNR and CDR2 is FQNEAQ (reference sequence). The CDR3 is 15 amino acids. CDR3 sequence: CASSLTGTGIYEQYF. In DNA, the CDR3 is TGTGCCAGCAGCTTAACCGGGACAGGGATCTACGAGCAGTACTTC.

The chain combines TRBV28 with TRBJ1-5; 11 positions match TRBD1. This CDR3 contains 15 residues. V was clipped by 2 bases and J by 4 bases; unmatched bases: 1. The germline V gene encodes CDR1 MDHEN and CDR2 SYDVKM. CDR3 sequence: CASSLGQGANQPQHF. The CDR3 DNA sequence: TGTGCCAGCAGTTTAGGACAGGGGGCGAATCAGCCCCAGCATTTT.

The chain recombines TRBV27 with TRBJ2-7; weak D call: TRBD2 (6 bases). This CDR3 has 15 residues. Trimming removed 5 bases from V and 0 bases from J, with 14 bases in between. Germline V gene sequence: CDR1 MNHEY, CDR2 SMNVEV (reference sequence). This CDR3 reads CASSPGGTDSYEQYF. The CDR3 coding sequence is TGTGCCAGCAGTCCTGGAGGGACCGACTCCTACGAGCAGTACTTC.

The chain recombines TRBV19 with TRBJ1-5; 7 bases agree with TRBD1. With V trimmed by 4 bases and J by 6 bases, 6 bases remained unmatched. This CDR3 has 14 residues. Germline V lookup: CDR1 LNHDA, CDR2 SQIVND (reference sequence). CDR3 residues: CASSKTGSGQPQHF. The CDR3 DNA sequence: TGTGCCAGTAGTAAGACAGGGTCTGGTCAGCCCCAGCATTTT.

V gene TRBV6-1 combines with J gene TRBJ2-2; D is unresolved. Trimming took off 1 base at V and 7 bases at J, with 10 bases between the two ends. Per the germline V gene, CDR1 is MNHNS and CDR2 is SASEGT. The CDR3 sequence is 14 residues long. The CDR3 sequence: CASSEGGVIGELFF. The CDR3 nucleotides read TGTGCCAGCAGTGAAGGTGGGGTTATCGGGGAGCTGTTTTTT.

This sequence joins TRBV27 and TRBJ1-1; D perhaps matches TRBD1 (5 bases). V was shortened by 1 base and J by 3 bases, with 18 bases between the two germline ends. The CDR3 consists of 17 residues. Germline V gene sequence: CDR1 MNHEY, CDR2 SMNVEV (reference sequence). The CDR3 DNA sequence: TGTGCCAGCAGTTTATGGGGCTTGGGGAGGGTCGACACTGAAGCTTTCTTT. It is translated as CASSLWGLGRVDTEAFF.

The rearrangement joins TRBV27 to TRBJ1-2; D ambiguous. V was pared by 5 bases and J by 1 base, with 14 bases between. This CDR3 is 15 amino acids long. The V gene's germline CDR1 is MNHEY and CDR2 SMNVEV (reference sequence). The CDR3: CASSPSLVVNYGYTF. CDR3 sequence (DNA): TGTGCCAGCAGTCCCAGCCTCGTAGTTAACTATGGCTACACCTTC.